The TCR beta chain under discussion was sequenced for a study of T-cell reconstitution after alpha-beta-depleted transplantation in children. As it was prepared, the TCRbeta library received unique molecular identifiers. TCRdb used MiXCR to reprocess the PCR reads, holding one entry per CDR3 protein. The data hold over 550,000 distinct CDR3 sequences, with 10% to 13% observed a single time. The CDR3 covers 17 residues. J was trimmed by 4 bases and V by 2 bases; bases with no gene match: 5. Many counts were recorded for this clonotype. V is TRBV12-3 or TRBV12-4 and J is TRBJ2-3, with TRBD2 matching over 14 bases. The sample in question was PBMCs from the stem cell graft donor, obtained from the stem cell graft. The clonotype originates from a human donor who donated a stem cell graft to a child with acute myeloid leukemia. CDR3 protein: CASSLPGLAGAADTQYF. The CDR3 nucleotides are TGTGCCAGCAGTTTACCGGGACTAGCGGGAGCCGCAGATACGCAGTATTTT.